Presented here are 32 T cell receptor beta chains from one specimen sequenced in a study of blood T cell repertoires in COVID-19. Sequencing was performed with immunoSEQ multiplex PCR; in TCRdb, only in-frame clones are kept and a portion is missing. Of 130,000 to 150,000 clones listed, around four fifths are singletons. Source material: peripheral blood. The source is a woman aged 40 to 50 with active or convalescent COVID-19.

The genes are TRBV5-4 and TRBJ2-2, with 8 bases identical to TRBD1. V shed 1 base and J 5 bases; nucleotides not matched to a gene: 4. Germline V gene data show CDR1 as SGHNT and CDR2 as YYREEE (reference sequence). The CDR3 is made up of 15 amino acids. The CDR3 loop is CASSLITGGTGELFF. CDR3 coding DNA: TGTGCCAGCAGCTTGATTACAGGGGGAACCGGGGAGCTGTTTTTT.

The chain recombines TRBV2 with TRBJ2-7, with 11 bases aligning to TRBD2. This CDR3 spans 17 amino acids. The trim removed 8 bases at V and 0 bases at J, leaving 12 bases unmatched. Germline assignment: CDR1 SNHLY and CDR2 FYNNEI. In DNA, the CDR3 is TGTGCCAGCTCTGCTCTAGCGGGAGGTGGAAGCTCCTACGAGCAGTACTTC. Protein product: CASSALAGGGSSYEQYF.

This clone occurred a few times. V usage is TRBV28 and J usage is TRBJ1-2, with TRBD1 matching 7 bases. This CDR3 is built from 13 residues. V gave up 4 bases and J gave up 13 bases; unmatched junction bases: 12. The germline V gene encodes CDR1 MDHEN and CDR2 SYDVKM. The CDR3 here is CASSSRGNRPPTF. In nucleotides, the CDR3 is TGTGCCAGCAGTTCCAGGGGGAATCGCCCGCCCACCTTC.

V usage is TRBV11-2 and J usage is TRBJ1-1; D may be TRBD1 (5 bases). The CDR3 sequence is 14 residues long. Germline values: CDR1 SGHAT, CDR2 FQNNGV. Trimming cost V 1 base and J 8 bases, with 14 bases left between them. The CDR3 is CASSLGGREGEAFF. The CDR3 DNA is TGTGCCAGCAGCTTAGGAGGCAGGGAGGGGGAAGCTTTCTTT.

CDR3 sequence: CASSLELAGEFLYNEQFF. The CDR3 nucleotides are TGCGCCAGCAGCTTGGAGCTAGCGGGGGAGTTCCTCTACAATGAGCAGTTCTTC. V is TRBV5-1 and J is TRBJ2-1, with 10 bases matching TRBD2. J lost 3 bases, V lost 0 bases, and 9 bases had no gene match. The CDR3 contains 18 residues. Germline V gene data show CDR1 as SGHRS and CDR2 as YFSETQ.

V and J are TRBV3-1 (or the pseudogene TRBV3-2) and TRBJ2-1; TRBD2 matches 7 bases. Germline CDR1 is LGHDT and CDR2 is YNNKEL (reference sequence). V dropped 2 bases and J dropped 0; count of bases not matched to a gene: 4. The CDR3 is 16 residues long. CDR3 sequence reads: CASSQRGGGSYNEQFF. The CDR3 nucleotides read TGTGCCAGCAGCCAACGTGGGGGGGGCTCCTACAATGAGCAGTTCTTC.

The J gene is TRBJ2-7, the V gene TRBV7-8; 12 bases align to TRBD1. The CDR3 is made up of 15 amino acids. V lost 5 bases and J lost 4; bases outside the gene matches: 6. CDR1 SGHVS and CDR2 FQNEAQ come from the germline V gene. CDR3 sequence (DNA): TGTGCCAGCAGCACTTGGGACAGGGGGCCTTACGAGCAGTACTTC. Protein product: CASSTWDRGPYEQYF.

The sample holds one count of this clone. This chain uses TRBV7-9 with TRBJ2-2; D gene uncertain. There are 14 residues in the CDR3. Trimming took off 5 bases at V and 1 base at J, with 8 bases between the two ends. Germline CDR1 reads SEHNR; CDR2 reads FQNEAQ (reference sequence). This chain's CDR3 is CASSPQRNTGELFF. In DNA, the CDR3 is TGTGCCAGCAGCCCCCAGCGGAACACCGGGGAGCTGTTTTTT.

CDR3 coding DNA: TGTGCCAGCAGCTTAGCGGGAGGGGGGGCAGATACGCAGTATTTT. Translating gives CASSLAGGGADTQYF. The chain uses TRBV7-2 and TRBJ2-3, with D possibly being TRBD2 (7 bases). Deletions cut 0 bases from V and 4 bases from J, with 11 bases between. Germline V gene sequence: CDR1 SGHTA, CDR2 FQGNSA. The CDR3 consists of 15 residues. The whole variable domain, remainder taken from reference TRBV7-2 and TRBJ2-3, is GAGVSQSPSNKVTEKGKDVELRCDPISGHTALYWYRQSLGQGLEFLIYFQGNSAPDKSGLPSDRFSAERTGGSVSTLTIQRTQQEDSAVYLCASSLAGGGADTQYFGPGTRLTVL.

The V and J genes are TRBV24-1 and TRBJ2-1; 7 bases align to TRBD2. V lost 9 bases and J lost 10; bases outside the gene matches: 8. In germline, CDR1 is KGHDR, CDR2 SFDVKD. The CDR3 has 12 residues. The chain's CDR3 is CATGGVAPEQFF. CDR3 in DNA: TGTGCCACCGGGGGGGTAGCGCCGGAGCAGTTCTTC.

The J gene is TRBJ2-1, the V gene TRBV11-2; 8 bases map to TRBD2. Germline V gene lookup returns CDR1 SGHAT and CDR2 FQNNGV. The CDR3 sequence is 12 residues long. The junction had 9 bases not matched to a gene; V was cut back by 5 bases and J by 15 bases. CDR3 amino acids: CASSQTSGGRFF. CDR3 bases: TGTGCCAGCAGCCAGACCTCGGGGGGGAGGTTCTTC. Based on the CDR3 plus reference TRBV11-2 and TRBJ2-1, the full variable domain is EAGVAQSPRYKIIEKRQSVAFWCNPISGHATLYWYQQILGQGPKLLIQFQNNGVVDDSQLPKDRFSAERLKGVDSTLKIQPAKLEDSAVYLCASSQTSGGRFFGPGTRLTVL.

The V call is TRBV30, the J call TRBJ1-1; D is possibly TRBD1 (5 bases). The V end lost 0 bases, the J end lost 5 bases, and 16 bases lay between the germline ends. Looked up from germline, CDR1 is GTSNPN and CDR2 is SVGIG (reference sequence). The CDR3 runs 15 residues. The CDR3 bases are TGTGCCTGGAGTGTAGATCCCAGGGAAGAGACTGAAGCTTTCTTT. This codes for CAWSVDPREETEAFF.

The CDR3 sequence: CSVEATGGRNEKLFF. The CDR3 bases are TGCAGCGTTGAGGCTACAGGGGGGAGGAATGAAAAACTGTTTTTT. The V call is TRBV29-1, the J call TRBJ1-4, with 8 nucleotides matching TRBD1. Germline trimming cut 3 bases from V and 5 bases from J; bases unmatched to any gene: 8. Germline-derived CDR1 and CDR2 are SQVTM and ANQGSEA. The CDR3 spans 15 residues.

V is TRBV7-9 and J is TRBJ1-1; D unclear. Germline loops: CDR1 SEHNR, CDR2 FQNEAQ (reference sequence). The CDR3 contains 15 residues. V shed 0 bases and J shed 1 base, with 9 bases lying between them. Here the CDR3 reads CASSLALAANTEAFF. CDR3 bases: TGTGCCAGCAGCTTAGCCCTAGCCGCGAACACTGAAGCTTTCTTT.

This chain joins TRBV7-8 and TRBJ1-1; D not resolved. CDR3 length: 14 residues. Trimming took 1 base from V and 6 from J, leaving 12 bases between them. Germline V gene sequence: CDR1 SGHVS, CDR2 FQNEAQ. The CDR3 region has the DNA TGTGCCAGCAGCTTAGATCGGGGAAGGGCTGAAGCTTTCTTT. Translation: CASSLDRGRAEAFF.

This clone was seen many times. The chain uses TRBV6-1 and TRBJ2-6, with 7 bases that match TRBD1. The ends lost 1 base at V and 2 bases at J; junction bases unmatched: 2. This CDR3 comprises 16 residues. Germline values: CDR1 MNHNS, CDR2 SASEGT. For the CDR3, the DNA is TGTGCCAGCAGTGAAGTCGGGACAGCTGGGGCCAACGTCCTGACTTTC. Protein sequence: CASSEVGTAGANVLTF.

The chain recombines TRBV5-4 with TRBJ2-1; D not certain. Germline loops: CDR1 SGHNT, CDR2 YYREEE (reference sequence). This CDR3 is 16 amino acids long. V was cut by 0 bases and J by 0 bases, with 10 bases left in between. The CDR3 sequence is CASSLGGPVSYNEQFF. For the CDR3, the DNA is TGTGCCAGCAGCTTGGGCGGTCCAGTCTCCTACAATGAGCAGTTCTTC. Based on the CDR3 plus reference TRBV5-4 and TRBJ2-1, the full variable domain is ETGVTQSPTHLIKTRGQQVTLRCSSQSGHNTVSWYQQALGQGPQFIFQYYREEENGRGNFPPRFSGLQFPNYSSELNVNALELDDSALYLCASSLGGPVSYNEQFFGPGTRLTVL.

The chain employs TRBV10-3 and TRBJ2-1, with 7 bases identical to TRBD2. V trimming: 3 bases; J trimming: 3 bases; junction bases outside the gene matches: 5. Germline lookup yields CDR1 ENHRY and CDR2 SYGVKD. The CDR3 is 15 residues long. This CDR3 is CAISEVGGDYNEQFF. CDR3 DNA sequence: TGTGCCATCAGTGAAGTGGGGGGGGACTACAATGAGCAGTTCTTC.

This CDR3 reads CASSLWPQDNPLHF. CDR3 bases: TGTGCCAGCAGCCTCTGGCCACAAGATAATCCCCTCCACTTT. This rearrangement joins TRBV3-1 (or the pseudogene TRBV3-2) to TRBJ1-6; the D is unclear. This CDR3 comprises 14 residues. The V end was cut by 4 bases, the J end by 13 bases, with 17 bases between. Germline CDR1 and CDR2: LGHDT and YNNKEL (reference sequence).

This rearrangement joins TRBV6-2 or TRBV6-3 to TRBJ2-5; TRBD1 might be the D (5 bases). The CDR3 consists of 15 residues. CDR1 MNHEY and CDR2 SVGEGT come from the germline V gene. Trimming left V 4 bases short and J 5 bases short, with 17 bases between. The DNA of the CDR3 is TGTGCCAGCAGTTTACCAAAAGGACATGGGGAGACCCAGTACTTC. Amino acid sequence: CASSLPKGHGETQYF.

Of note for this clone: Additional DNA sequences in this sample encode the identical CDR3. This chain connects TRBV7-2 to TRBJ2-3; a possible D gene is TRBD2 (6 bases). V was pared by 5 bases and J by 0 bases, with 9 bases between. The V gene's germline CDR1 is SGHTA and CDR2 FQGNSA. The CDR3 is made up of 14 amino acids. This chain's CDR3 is CASSLGTSTDTQYF. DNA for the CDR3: TGTGCCAGCAGCCTAGGGACTAGCACAGATACGCAGTATTTT.

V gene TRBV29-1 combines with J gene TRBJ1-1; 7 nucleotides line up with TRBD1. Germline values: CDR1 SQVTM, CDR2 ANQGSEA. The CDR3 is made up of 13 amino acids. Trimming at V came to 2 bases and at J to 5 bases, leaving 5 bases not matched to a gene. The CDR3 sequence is CSVERETGTEAFF. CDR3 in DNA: TGCAGCGTTGAAAGGGAGACAGGGACTGAAGCTTTCTTT.

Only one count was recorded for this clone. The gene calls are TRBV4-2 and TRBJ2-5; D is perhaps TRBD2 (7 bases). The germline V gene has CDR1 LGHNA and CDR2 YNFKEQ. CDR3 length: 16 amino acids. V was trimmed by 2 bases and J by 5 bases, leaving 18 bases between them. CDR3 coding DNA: TGTGCCAGCAGCCAACCCCTCGACGGGGGGCACGAGACCCAGTACTTC. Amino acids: CASSQPLDGGHETQYF.

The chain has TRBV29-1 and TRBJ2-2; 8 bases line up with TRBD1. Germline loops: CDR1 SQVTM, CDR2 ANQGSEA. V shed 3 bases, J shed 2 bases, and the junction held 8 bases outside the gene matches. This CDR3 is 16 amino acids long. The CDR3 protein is CSVERVTGVNTGELFF. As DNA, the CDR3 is TGCAGCGTTGAGAGAGTGACAGGGGTTAACACCGGGGAGCTGTTTTTT.

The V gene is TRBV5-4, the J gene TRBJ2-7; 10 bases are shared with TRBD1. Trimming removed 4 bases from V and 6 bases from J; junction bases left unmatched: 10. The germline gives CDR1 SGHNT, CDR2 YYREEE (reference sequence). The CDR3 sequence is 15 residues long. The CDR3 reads CASSPWDRGWGEQYF. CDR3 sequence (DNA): TGTGCCAGCAGCCCATGGGACAGGGGATGGGGCGAGCAGTACTTC.

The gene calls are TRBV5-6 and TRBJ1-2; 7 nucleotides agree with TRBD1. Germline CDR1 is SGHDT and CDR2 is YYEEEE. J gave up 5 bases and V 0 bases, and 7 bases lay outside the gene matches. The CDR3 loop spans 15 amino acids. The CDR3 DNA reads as TGTGCCAGCAGCTTGGCTACAGGGGAGTTGTATGGCTACACCTTC. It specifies CASSLATGELYGYTF.

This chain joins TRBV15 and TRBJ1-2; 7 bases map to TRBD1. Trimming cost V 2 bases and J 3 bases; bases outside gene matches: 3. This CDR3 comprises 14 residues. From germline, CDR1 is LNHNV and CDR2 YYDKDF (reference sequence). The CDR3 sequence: CATSRSQGDYGYTF. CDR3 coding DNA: TGTGCCACCAGCAGATCGCAGGGGGACTATGGCTACACCTTC.

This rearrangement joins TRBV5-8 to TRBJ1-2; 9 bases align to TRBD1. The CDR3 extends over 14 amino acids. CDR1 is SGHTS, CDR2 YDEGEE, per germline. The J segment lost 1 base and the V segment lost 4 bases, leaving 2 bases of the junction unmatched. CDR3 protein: CASSRTGDNYGYTF. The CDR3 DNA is TGTGCCAGCAGCCGGACAGGGGATAACTATGGCTACACCTTC.

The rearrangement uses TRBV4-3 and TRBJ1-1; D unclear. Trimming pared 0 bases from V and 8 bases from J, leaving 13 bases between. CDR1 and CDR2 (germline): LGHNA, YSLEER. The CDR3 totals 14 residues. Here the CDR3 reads CASSQELRGTEAFF. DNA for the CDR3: TGCGCCAGCAGCCAAGAACTGCGGGGTACGGAAGCTTTCTTT.

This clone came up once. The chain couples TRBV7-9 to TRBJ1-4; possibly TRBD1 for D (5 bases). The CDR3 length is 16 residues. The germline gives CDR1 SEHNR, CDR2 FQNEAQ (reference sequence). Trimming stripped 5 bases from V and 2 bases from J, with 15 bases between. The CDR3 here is CASSLGHSETNEKLFF. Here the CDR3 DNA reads TGTGCCAGCAGCCTTGGACACTCTGAGACTAATGAAAAACTGTTTTTT.

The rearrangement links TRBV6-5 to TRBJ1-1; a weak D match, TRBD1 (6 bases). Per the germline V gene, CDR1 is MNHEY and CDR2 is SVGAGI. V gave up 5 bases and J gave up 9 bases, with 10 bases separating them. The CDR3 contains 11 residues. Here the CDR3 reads CASSKTGKAFF. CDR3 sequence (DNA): TGTGCCAGCAGTAAAACAGGGAAAGCTTTCTTT.

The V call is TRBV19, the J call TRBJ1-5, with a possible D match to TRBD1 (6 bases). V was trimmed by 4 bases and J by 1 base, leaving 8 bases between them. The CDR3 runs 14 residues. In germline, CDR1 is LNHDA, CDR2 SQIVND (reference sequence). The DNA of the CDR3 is TGTGCCAGTAGTACACAGGGCAGCAATCAGCCCCAGCATTTT. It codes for CASSTQGSNQPQHF. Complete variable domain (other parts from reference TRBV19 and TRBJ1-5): DGGITQSPKYLFRKEGQNVTLSCEQNLNHDAMYWYRQDPGQGLRLIYYSQIVNDFQKGDIAEGYSVSREKKESFPLTVTSAQKNPTAFYLCASSTQGSNQPQHFGDGTRLSIL.